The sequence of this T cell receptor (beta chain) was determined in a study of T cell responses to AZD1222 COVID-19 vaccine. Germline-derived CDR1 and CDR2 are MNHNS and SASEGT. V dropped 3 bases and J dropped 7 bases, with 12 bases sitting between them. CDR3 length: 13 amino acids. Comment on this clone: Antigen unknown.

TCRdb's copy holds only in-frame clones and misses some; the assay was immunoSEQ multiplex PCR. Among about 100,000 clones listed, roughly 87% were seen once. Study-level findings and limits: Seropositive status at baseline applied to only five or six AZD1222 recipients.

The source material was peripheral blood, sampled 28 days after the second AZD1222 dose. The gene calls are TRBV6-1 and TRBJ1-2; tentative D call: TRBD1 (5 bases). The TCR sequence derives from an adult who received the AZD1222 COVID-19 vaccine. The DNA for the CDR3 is TGTGCCAGCAGTGAGGTCCCGGACACTGGCTACACCTTC. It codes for CASSEVPDTGYTF.